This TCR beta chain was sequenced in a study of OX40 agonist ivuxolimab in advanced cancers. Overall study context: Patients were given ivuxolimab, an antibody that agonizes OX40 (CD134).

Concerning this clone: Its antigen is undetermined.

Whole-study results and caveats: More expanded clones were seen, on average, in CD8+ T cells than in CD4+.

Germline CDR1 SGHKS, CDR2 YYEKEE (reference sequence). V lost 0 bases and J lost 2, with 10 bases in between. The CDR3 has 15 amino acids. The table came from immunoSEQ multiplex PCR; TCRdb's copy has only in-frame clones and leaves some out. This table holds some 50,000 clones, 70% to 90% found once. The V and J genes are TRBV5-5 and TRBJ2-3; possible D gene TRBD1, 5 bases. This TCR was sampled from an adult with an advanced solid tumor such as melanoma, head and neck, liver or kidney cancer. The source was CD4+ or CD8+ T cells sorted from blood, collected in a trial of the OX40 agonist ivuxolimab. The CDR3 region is CASSLGLTVTDTQYF. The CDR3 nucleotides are TGTGCCAGCAGCTTGGGACTGACAGTCACAGATACGCAGTATTTT.